Detailed here is one TCR beta chain. The antigen is not known. This entry comes from a study of monozygotic twins with inflammatory bowel disease. General study findings and limits: Fewer shared clonotypes with others were found in IBD patients than in healthy twins, especially with disease activity.

Germline loops: CDR1 MNHEY, CDR2 SMNVEV (reference sequence). The CDR3 spans 12 residues. Blood samples of roughly 2.5 ml were drawn from every donor. TCR libraries were prepared from around 3.5 ug total RNA each. Using TCRalpha and TCRbeta cDNA, the researchers carried out two nested PCRs that lasted roughly 16 and 10 cycles. TCRdb reprocessed the 5' RACE reads and stores each CDR3 protein as one record, lacking DNA. Its listing shows some 450,000 distinct CDR3 sequences. The V call is TRBV27, the J call TRBJ2-7. The source is a human donor with ulcerative colitis or Crohn's disease, or a healthy co-twin of an affected twin (not recorded which). Sequencing used blood. The CDR3 here is CASSPRPYEQYF.